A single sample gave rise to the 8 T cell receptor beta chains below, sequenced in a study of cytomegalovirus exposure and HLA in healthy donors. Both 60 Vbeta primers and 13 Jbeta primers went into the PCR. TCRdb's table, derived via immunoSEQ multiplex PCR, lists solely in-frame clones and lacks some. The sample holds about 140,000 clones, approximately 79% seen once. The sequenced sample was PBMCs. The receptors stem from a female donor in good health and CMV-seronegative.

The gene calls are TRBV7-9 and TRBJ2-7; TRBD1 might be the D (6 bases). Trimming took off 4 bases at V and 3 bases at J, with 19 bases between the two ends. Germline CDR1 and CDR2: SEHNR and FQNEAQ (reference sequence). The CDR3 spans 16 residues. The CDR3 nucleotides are TGTGCCAGCAGCTCGAGCAGTACAGGGATAAGCTACGAGCAGTACTTC. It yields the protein CASSSSSTGISYEQYF.

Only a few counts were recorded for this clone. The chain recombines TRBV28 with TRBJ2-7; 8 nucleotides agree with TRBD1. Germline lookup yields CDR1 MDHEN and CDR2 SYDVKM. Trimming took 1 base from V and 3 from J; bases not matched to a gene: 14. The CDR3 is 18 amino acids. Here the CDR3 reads CASSLSVTGVVRLYEQYF. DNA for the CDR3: TGTGCCAGCAGTTTATCGGTGACAGGGGTAGTGAGACTCTACGAGCAGTACTTC. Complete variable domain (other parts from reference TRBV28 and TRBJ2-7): DVKVTQSSRYLVKRTGEKVFLECVQDMDHENMFWYRQDPGLGLRLIYFSYDVKMKEKGDIPEGYSVSREKKERFSLILESASTNQTSMYLCASSLSVTGVVRLYEQYFGPGTRLTVT.

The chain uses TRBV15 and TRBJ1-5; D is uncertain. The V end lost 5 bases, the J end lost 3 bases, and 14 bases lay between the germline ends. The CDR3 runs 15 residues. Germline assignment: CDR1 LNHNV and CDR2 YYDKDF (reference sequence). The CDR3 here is CATSGPGFSNQPQHF. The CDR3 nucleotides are TGTGCCACCAGCGGGCCAGGCTTTTCCAATCAGCCCCAGCATTTT. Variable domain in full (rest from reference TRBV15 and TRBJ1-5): DAMVIQNPRYQVTQFGKPVTLSCSQTLNHNVMYWYQQKSSQAPKLLFHYYDKDFNNEADTPDNFQSRRPNTSFCFLDIRSPGLGDTAMYLCATSGPGFSNQPQHFGDGTRLSIL.

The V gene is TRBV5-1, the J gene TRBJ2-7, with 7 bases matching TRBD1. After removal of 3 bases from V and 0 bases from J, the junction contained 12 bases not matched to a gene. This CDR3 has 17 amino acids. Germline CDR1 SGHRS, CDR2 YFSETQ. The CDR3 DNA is TGCGCCAGCAGCTCGGGCGTTACAGGGGCGAGCTCCTACGAGCAGTACTTC. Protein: CASSSGVTGASSYEQYF.

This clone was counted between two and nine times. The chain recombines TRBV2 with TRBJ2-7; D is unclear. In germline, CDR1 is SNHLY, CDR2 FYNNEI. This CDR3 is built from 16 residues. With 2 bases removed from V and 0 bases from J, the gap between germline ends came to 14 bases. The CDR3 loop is CASSETVAVNSYEQYF. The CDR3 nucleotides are TGTGCCAGCAGTGAAACCGTTGCGGTTAACTCCTACGAGCAGTACTTC. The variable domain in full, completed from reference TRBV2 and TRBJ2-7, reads EPEVTQTPSHQVTQMGQEVILRCVPISNHLYFYWYRQILGQKVEFLVSFYNNEISEKSEIFDDQFSVERPDGSNFTLKIRSTKLEDSAMYFCASSETVAVNSYEQYFGPGTRLTVT.

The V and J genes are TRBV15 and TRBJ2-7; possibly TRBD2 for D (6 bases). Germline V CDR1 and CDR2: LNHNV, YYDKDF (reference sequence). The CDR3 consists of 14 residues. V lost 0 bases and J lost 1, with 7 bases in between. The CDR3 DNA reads TGTGCCACCAGCAGAGATCGGGGGTCCTACGAGCAGTACTTC. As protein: CATSRDRGSYEQYF. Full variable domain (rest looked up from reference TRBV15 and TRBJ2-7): DAMVIQNPRYQVTQFGKPVTLSCSQTLNHNVMYWYQQKSSQAPKLLFHYYDKDFNNEADTPDNFQSRRPNTSFCFLDIRSPGLGDTAMYLCATSRDRGSYEQYFGPGTRLTVT.

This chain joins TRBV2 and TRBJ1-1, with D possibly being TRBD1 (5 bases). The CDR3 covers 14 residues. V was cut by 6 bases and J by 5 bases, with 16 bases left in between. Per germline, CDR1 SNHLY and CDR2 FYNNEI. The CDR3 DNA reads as TGTGCCAGCAGGGGTCCAGGGCCAGGAACTGAAGCTTTCTTT. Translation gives CASRGPGPGTEAFF.

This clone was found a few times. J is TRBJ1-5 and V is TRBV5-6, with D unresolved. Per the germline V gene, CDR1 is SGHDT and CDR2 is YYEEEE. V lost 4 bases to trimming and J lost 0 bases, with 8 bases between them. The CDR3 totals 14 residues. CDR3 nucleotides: TGTGCCAGCAGCACCTTCGGTAGCAATCAGCCCCAGCATTTT. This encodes CASSTFGSNQPQHF.